This entry lists 6 T cell receptor beta chains sequenced from one sample in a study of blood T cell repertoires in COVID-19. The assay was immunoSEQ multiplex PCR, and TCRdb's table has in-frame clones only and misses some. The table shows 95,000 to 100,000 clones, with approximately 91% occurring only once. Sequenced sample: peripheral blood. The origin of the receptors is a man aged 45-60 years with acute or convalescent COVID-19.

V gene TRBV9 combines with J gene TRBJ1-1, with D possibly TRBD1 on 5 matching bases. The CDR3 consists of 13 residues. Looked up from germline, CDR1 is SGDLS and CDR2 is YYNGEE. The V gene lost 4 bases and the J gene lost 0 bases, with 7 bases spanning the gap. The CDR3 DNA reads TGTGCCAGCAGCCAAGGGGTGAACACTGAAGCTTTCTTT. Protein: CASSQGVNTEAFF.

The chain uses TRBV5-4 and TRBJ1-3, with D perhaps matching TRBD1 (6 bases). CDR3 length equals 15 residues. V lost 1 base and J lost 3, with 11 bases in between. Germline CDR1 and CDR2: SGHNT and YYREEE (reference sequence). CDR3 sequence: CASSLSARGGNTIYF. The CDR3 nucleotides are TGTGCCAGCAGCTTGAGTGCCAGGGGTGGAAACACCATATATTTT.

The rearrangement joins TRBV4-1 to TRBJ2-5, with TRBD2 matching over 9 bases. With 3 bases clipped from V and 7 bases from J, the junction kept 15 bases outside the gene matches. The CDR3 sequence is 17 residues long. Germline CDR1 reads MGHRA; CDR2 reads YSYEKL. The CDR3 is CASSHREAAGGDGTQYF. The CDR3 region has the DNA TGCGCCAGCAGCCACCGCGAGGCAGCGGGGGGTGACGGGACCCAGTACTTC.

The gene calls are TRBV6-1 and TRBJ1-5, with 8 bases lining up with TRBD1. The junction had 6 bases not matched to a gene; V was cut back by 4 bases and J by 1 base. The CDR3 consists of 16 residues. From germline, CDR1 is MNHNS and CDR2 SASEGT. This CDR3 is CASSGTGRMSNQPQHF. CDR3 sequence (DNA): TGTGCCAGCAGTGGGACAGGGAGGATGAGCAATCAGCCCCAGCATTTT.

The chain has TRBV4-2 and TRBJ2-7; 10 bases are shared with TRBD2. Germline-derived CDR1 and CDR2 are LGHNA and YNFKEQ. This CDR3 has 15 amino acids. Germline trimming cut 4 bases from V and 1 base from J; bases unmatched to any gene: 4. This CDR3 reads CASSPSTSGSYEQYF. CDR3 DNA: TGTGCCAGCAGCCCATCGACTAGCGGGTCCTACGAGCAGTACTTC.

The chain links TRBV6-5 to TRBJ2-1; the match to TRBD2 covers 11 bases. The germline CDR1 and CDR2 sequences are MNHEY and SVGAGI. V dropped 5 bases and J dropped 10; count of bases not matched to a gene: 10. The CDR3 contains 15 residues. The CDR3 region is CASSLLGSGGAEQFF. DNA for the CDR3: TGTGCCAGCAGTCTCCTCGGTAGCGGGGGGGCAGAGCAGTTCTTC.